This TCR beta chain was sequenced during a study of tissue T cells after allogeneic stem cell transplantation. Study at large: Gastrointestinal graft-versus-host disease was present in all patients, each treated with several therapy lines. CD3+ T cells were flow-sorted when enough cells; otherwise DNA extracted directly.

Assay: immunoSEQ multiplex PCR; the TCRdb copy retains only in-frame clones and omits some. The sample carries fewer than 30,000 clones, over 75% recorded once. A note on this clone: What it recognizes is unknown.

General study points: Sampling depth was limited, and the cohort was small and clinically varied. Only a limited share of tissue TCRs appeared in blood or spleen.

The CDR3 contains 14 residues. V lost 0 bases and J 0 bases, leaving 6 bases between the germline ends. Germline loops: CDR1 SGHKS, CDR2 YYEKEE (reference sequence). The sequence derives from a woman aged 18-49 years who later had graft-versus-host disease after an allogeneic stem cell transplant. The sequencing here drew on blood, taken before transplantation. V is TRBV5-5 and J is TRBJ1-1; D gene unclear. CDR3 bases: TGTGCCAGCAGCTTGGTTCAGGTGAACACTGAAGCTTTCTTT. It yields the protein CASSLVQVNTEAFF.